This T cell receptor beta chain was recovered during a study of human T cells and chemical hapten exposure. Whole-study context: An area of 2 cm by approximately 2 cm on upper inner arm skin received 2% DPC for sensitization. The patients, most of them female, presented with alopecia areata, totalis or universalis.

In regard to this clonotype: Its cognate antigen is unknown.

The CDR3 is made up of 15 amino acids. Germline V CDR1 and CDR2: SEHNR, FQNEAQ (reference sequence). The V end lost 3 bases, the J end lost 2 bases, and 14 bases lay between the germline ends. Each CDR3 protein is one row after TCRdb ran MiXCR on the RACE reads. Counted here are 40,000 to 50,000 distinct CDR3 sequences, over 3.5% occurring once; the ten biggest clones make up 26%. Time point specified: patch test 1, 2 weeks after DPC sensitization. Treatment defined: therapeutic diphenylcyclopropenone sensitization with weekly scalp DPC. Unfractionated whole blood was the source of the extracted total RNA. Notes on the study in general: The presence of alopecia in the donors means their immune response may differ from healthy people's. Once DPC sensitization occurred, TCRs above 1 in 1000 frequency showed no change.

The sequence derives from a man in his fifties or sixties with alopecia areata. Some clones in this sample may be carry-over from other donors' samples. Sequenced here: whole blood, sampled in connection with sensitization to the hapten diphenylcyclopropenone (DPC). The chain has TRBV7-9 and TRBJ2-7; perhaps TRBD2 as D (5 bases). The CDR3 nucleotides read TGTGCCAGCAGCTTGAGCGGAACCCCTACCTACGAGCAGTACTTC. It is translated as CASSLSGTPTYEQYF.